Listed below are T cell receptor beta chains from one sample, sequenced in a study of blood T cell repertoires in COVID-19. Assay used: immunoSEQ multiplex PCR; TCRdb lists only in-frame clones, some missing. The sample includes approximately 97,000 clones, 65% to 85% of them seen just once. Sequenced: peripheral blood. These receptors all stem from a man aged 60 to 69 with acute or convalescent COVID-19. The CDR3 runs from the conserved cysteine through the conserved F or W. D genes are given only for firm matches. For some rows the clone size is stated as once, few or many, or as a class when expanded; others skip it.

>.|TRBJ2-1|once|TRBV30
TGTGCCTGGAGTGAAGGGGGCTCCTACAATGAGCAGTTCTTC
CAWSEGGSYNEQFF
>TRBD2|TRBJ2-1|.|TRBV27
TGTGCCAGCACCCGACTAGCGGGGGGGAAAAACAATGAGCAGTTCTTC
CASTRLAGGKNNEQFF
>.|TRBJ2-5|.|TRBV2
TGTGCCAGCACTCCGGACTGGACCCAGTACTTC
CASTPDWTQYF
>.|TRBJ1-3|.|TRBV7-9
TGTGCCAGCAGCCCTATCAGCGAAAACACCATATATTTT
CASSPISENTIYF
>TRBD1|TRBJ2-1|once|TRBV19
TGTGCCAGTAGTGGGACAGGGCGCCATGAGCAGTTCTTC
CASSGTGRHEQFF
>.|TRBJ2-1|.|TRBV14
TGTGCCAGCAGCCAATCCCAAGAGCAGTTCTTC
CASSQSQEQFF
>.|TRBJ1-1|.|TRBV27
TGTGCCAGCAGTTTATTTCCTCCGACCCGAGGGGCTTTCTTT
CASSLFPPTRGAFF
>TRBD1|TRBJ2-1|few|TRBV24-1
TGTGCCACCAGTGCCGACAGGGGGCATGAGCAGTTCTTC
CATSADRGHEQFF
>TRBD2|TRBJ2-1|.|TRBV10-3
TGTGCCATCAGTGAACCGACTTTAGCGGGAGCCGCGAATGAGCAGTTCTTC
CAISEPTLAGAANEQFF
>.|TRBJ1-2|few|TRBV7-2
TGTGCCAGCAGCTTTTACGAGGGCTACTATGGCTACACCTTC
CASSFYEGYYGYTF
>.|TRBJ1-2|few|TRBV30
TGTGCCTGGAGTACTGGAGGTTTCCCCACATATGGCTACACCTTC
CAWSTGGFPTYGYTF
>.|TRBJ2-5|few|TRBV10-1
TGCGCCAGCAGTGAGGACTACCAAGAGACCCAGTACTTC
CASSEDYQETQYF
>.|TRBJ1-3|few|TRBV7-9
TGTGCCAGCAGCTTCTCGGCGGAGAGCTCTGGAAACACCATATATTTT
CASSFSAESSGNTIYF
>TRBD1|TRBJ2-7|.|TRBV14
TGTGCCAGCAGCCAAACGCCGGGACAGGGTTTTTCCTACGAGCAGTACTTC
CASSQTPGQGFSYEQYF
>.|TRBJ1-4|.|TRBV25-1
TGTGCCAGCAGTGATTTCGGGAGCTCTAGCAGCGAAAAACTGTTTTTT
CASSDFGSSSSEKLFF
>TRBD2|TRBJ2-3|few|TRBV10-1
TGCGCCAGCAGTGAGTCTCCTAGCGGGGGGCGAGATACGCAGTATTTT
CASSESPSGGRDTQYF
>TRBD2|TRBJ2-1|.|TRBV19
TGTGCCAGTAGTATAAGCGGGGGGGCCTACAATGAGCAGTTCTTC
CASSISGGAYNEQFF
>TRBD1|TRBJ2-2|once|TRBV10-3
TGTGCCATCAGCCGGACAGGGGATTATCGGTACACCGGGGAGCTGTTTTTT
CAISRTGDYRYTGELFF
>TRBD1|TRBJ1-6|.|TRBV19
TGTGCCAGTAGTATATTTGGTCGACAGGGAGAATCACCCCTCCACTTT
CASSIFGRQGESPLHF
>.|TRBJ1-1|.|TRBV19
TGTGCCAGTAGTATGTCCGGAACAGGGTCGAGTATCACTGAAGCTTTCTTT
CASSMSGTGSSITEAFF
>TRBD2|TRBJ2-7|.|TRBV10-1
TGCGCCAGCAGTGAGTCCGTAGCGGGCTCCTACGAGCAGTACTTC
CASSESVAGSYEQYF
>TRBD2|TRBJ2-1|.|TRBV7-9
TGTGCCAGCAGCTTAACGACTAGCGGGTGGTTCTTC
CASSLTTSGWFF
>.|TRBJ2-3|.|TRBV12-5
TGTGCTAGTGGTTTGGTAGGGGTTACGCAGTATTTT
CASGLVGVTQYF
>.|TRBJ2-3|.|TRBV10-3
TGTGCCATCAGTGAGGGCCTGGCGGGCAGCACAGATACGCAGTATTTT
CAISEGLAGSTDTQYF
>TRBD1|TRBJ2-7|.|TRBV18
TGTGCCAGCTCACCGGGGACAGAGCCGGAACAGTACTTC
CASSPGTEPEQYF
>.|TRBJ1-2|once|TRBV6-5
TGTGCCAGCAGTCCCCGAGGAGGGGACTATGGCTACACCTTC
CASSPRGGDYGYTF
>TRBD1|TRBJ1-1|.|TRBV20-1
TGCAGTGCTAGTACAGGGGTGAACACTGAAGCTTTCTTT
CSASTGVNTEAFF
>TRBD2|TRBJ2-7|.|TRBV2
TGTGCCAGCAGGTTAGCGGGAAGCTCCTACGAGCAGTACTTC
CASRLAGSSYEQYF
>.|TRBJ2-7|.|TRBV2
TGTGCCAGCAGTGAAGCGCGGGCCTACGAGCAGTACTTC
CASSEARAYEQYF
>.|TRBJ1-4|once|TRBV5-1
TGCGCCAGCAGCCGCTCAGGGGTAGGAGATGAAAAACTGTTTTTT
CASSRSGVGDEKLFF
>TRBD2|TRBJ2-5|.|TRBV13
TGTGCCAGCAGCTTCGGGGGGTCTGAGACCCAGTACTTC
CASSFGGSETQYF
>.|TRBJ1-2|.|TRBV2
TGTGCCAGCAGTGAAGACAGAGCTAACTATGGCTACACCTTC
CASSEDRANYGYTF
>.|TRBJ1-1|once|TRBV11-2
TGTGCCAGCAGCTTAGGACTCGGACCGGGGAGACCTGAAGCTTTCTTT
CASSLGLGPGRPEAFF
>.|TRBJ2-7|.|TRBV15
TGTGCCACCAGCAGAGATTTGGCCTCCTACGAGCAGTACTTC
CATSRDLASYEQYF
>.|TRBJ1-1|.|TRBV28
TGTGCCAGCAGTTCCCCGGCGGGGGTCCAGGGAGCTTTCTTT
CASSSPAGVQGAFF
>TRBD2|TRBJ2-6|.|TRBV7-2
TGTGCCAGCAGCTTAGAGGGTGGACTAGCGCTGTCTGGGGCCAACGTCCTGACTTTC
CASSLEGGLALSGANVLTF
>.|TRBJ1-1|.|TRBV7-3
TGTGCCAGCAGCTTAGCAGGGGCTGGGGAAGCTTTCTTT
CASSLAGAGEAFF
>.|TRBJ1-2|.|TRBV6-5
TGTGCCAGCAGTTACAGGCCGGAGGGTGGCTACACCTTC
CASSYRPEGGYTF
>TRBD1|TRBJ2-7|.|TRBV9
TGTGCCAGCAGCGTAGCTCCGACAGGGGGCTACTACGAGCAGTACTTC
CASSVAPTGGYYEQYF
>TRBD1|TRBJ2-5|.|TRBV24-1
TGTGCCACCCAGGGACAGGGGGTAGAGACCCAGTACTTC
CATQGQGVETQYF
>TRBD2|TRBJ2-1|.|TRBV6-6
TGTGCCAGCAGTTACTCCGGGACTATTAATGAGCAGTTCTTC
CASSYSGTINEQFF
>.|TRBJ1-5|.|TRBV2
TGTGCCAGCAGTTTGGACAACCAGGGTTATAGCTCTCAGCCCCAGCATTTT
CASSLDNQGYSSQPQHF
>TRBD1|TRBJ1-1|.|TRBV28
TGTGCCAGCAGTTTATGGGGACAGGGGGAAAGAGGAGCTTTCTTT
CASSLWGQGERGAFF
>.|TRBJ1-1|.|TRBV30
TGTGCCCGGGTCTCGCGAACTGAAGCTTTCTTT
CARVSRTEAFF
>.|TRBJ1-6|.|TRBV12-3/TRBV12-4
TGTGCCAGCAGTTTCTTCGCGTCACCCCTCCACTTT
CASSFFASPLHF
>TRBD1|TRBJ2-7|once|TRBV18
TGTGCCAGCTCACTCCGGGACAGCAGCTACGAGCAGTACTTC
CASSLRDSSYEQYF
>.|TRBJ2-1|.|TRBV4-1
TGCGCCAGCAGCCAGCCCATTCGAGAGGCTCCCGCACAGTTCTTC
CASSQPIREAPAQFF